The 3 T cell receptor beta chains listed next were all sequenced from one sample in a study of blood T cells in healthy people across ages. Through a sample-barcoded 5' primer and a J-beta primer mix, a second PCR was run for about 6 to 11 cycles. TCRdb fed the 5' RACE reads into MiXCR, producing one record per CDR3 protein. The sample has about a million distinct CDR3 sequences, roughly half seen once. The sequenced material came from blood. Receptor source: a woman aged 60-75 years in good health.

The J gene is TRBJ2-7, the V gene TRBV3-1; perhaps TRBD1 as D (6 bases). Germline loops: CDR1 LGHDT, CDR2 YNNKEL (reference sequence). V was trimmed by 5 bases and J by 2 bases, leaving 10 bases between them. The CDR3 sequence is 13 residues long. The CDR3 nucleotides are TGTGCCAGCAGCAGGACAGTTACCTACGAGCAGTACTTC. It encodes CASSRTVTYEQYF.

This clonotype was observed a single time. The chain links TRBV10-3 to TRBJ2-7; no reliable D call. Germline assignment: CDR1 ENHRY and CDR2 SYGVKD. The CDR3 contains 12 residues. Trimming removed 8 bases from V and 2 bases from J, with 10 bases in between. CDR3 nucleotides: TGTGCCATCGGCGGCAGAGCCTACGAGCAGTACTTC. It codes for CAIGGRAYEQYF.

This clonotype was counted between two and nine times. CDR3 coding DNA: TGTGCCAGCAGCCCGGCTGCGGGAGGGGATGAGCAGTACTTC. Translating gives CASSPAAGGDEQYF. The chain links TRBV4-2 to TRBJ2-7; 9 bases align to TRBD2. Germline CDR1 and CDR2: LGHNA and YNFKEQ. The CDR3 contains 14 residues. With 4 bases clipped from V and 7 bases from J, the junction kept 8 bases outside the gene matches.